Sequencing of this T cell receptor (beta chain) was carried out in a study of human T cells and chemical hapten exposure. At least ten counts were recorded for this clonotype. TCRdb re-derived calls from the RACE reads in MiXCR, one entry per CDR3 protein. Here the sample spans roughly 43,000 distinct CDR3 sequences, 3.5% to 4% being singletons. The time point is: healthy volunteer bleed at 6 weeks. Total RNA was isolated from unfractionated whole blood. Trimming pared 5 bases from V and 7 bases from J, leaving 12 bases between. The CDR3 consists of 13 residues. Germline assignment: CDR1 SGHTA and CDR2 FQGNSA.

Sequences were obtained from whole blood. The TCR was taken from a human donor in good health. Some clones in this sample may be carry-over from other donors' samples. The gene calls are TRBV7-2 and TRBJ1-5, with D possibly TRBD1 on 6 matching bases. Here the CDR3 DNA reads TGTGCCAGCAGCGGCGGGGGCGCCCAGCCCCAGCATTTT. This encodes CASSGGGAQPQHF.